The text below deals with one TCR beta chain. The CDR3 extends over 13 amino acids. CDR1 is SGHTA, CDR2 FQGNSA, per germline. V was clipped by 5 bases and J by 7 bases; unmatched bases: 7. The protocol was immunoSEQ multiplex PCR, while the TCRdb copy is restricted to in-frame clones and leaves out a portion. The profile shows some 71,000 clones, roughly 86% of them singletons. These data are taken from a study of control samples from healthy donors and cancer patients. The chain links TRBV7-2 to TRBJ1-2, with 7 positions matching TRBD1. This clonotype originated in a man aged 55 to 70 with lung cancer. The source material was PBMCs. CDR3 nucleotides: TGTGCCAGCAGCCGAGACAGGGAAGGTGGCTACACCTTC. Translating it yields CASSRDREGGYTF.